The rows below give T cell receptor beta chains drawn from one sample of a study of naive and memory T cell subsets. In TCRdb, the UMI-ligation and nested PCR reads were re-called with MiXCR into one record per CDR3 protein. Of around 31,000 distinct CDR3 sequences listed, about 10% are singletons. The sequenced sample was effector memory CD4+ T cells from blood. The source of these receptors is a human donor in good health. Both conserved end residues are part of each CDR3. The D gene is left open where the match is weak. Rows may omit the clone size; those that give it use once, few, many or a size class.

V gene: TRBV6-5; D gene: TRBD1; J gene: TRBJ2-2; clone size: many; CDR3 DNA: TGTGCCAGCAGTCGACAGGGCGTAAACACCGGGGAGCTGTTTTTT; CDR3 protein: CASSRQGVNTGELFF
V gene: TRBV21-1; D gene: .; J gene: TRBJ1-1; clone size: few; CDR3 DNA: TGTGCCAACCTCGACAGAGAGCTGCCTGGCGCTTTCTTT; CDR3 protein: CANLDRELPGAFF
V gene: TRBV21-1; D gene: .; J gene: TRBJ2-4; clone size: few; CDR3 DNA: TGTGCCAGCTGGGGGGCCAAAAACATTCAGTACTTC; CDR3 protein: CASWGAKNIQYF
V gene: TRBV6-1; D gene: .; J gene: TRBJ2-7; clone size: few; CDR3 DNA: TGTGCCATCAAGGACGGTTACACCTACGAGCAGTACTTC; CDR3 protein: CAIKDGYTYEQYF
V gene: TRBV28; D gene: .; J gene: TRBJ1-1; clone size: .; CDR3 DNA: TGTGCCAGCAGAATACCGAACACTGAAGCTTTCTTT; CDR3 protein: CASRIPNTEAFF
V gene: TRBV9; D gene: TRBD1; J gene: TRBJ2-5; clone size: .; CDR3 DNA: TGTGCCAGCAGCAGAGACAGGGGAGGAGAGACCAAGTACTTC; CDR3 protein: CASSRDRGGETKYF
V gene: TRBV7-2; D gene: TRBD2; J gene: TRBJ2-3; clone size: many; CDR3 DNA: TGTGCCAGCAGCCCGGGACTAGCGGTTGCAGATACGCAGTATTTT; CDR3 protein: CASSPGLAVADTQYF
V gene: TRBV20-1; D gene: .; J gene: TRBJ1-5; clone size: many; CDR3 DNA: TGCAGTGCTAGGTCCAGTTCGCAGCCCCAGCATTTT; CDR3 protein: CSARSSSQPQHF
V gene: TRBV24-1; D gene: .; J gene: TRBJ2-1; clone size: few; CDR3 DNA: TGTGCCACCAGTGAACCCTCGGGTAGGGGCGCCTACAGTGAGCAGTTCTTC; CDR3 protein: CATSEPSGRGAYSEQFF
V gene: TRBV2; D gene: .; J gene: TRBJ2-7; clone size: many; CDR3 DNA: TGTGCCAGCAGTGCAGTAACGGGCTACGAGCAGTACTTC; CDR3 protein: CASSAVTGYEQYF
V gene: TRBV18; D gene: .; J gene: TRBJ1-1; clone size: many; CDR3 DNA: TGTGCCAGCTTTGATGTAGGGTATGAAGCTTTCTTT; CDR3 protein: CASFDVGYEAFF
V gene: TRBV7-2; D gene: TRBD1; J gene: TRBJ1-2; clone size: many; CDR3 DNA: TGTGCCAGCAGCTTCAGCCCCAACAGGGGGCGCGTTGACGGTGGCTACACCTTC; CDR3 protein: CASSFSPNRGRVDGGYTF
V gene: TRBV18; D gene: TRBD1; J gene: TRBJ1-5; clone size: .; CDR3 DNA: TGTGCCAGCTCACCAACGGGTCAGGGGGATCAGCCCCAGCATTTT; CDR3 protein: CASSPTGQGDQPQHF
V gene: TRBV4-2; D gene: .; J gene: TRBJ1-4; clone size: many; CDR3 DNA: TGTGCCAGCAGCCAAGATCTGGAAGGGTCGGAGAAACTGTTTTTT; CDR3 protein: CASSQDLEGSEKLFF
V gene: TRBV6-2/TRBV6-3; D gene: .; J gene: TRBJ1-1; clone size: .; CDR3 DNA: TGTGCCAGCCGATGGGACACGGAATACACTGAAGCTTTCTTT; CDR3 protein: CASRWDTEYTEAFF
V gene: TRBV6-2/TRBV6-3; D gene: .; J gene: TRBJ1-5; clone size: .; CDR3 DNA: TGTGCCGGCAGTTTAGGAGGGACTGATAGCAATCAGCCCCAGCATTTT; CDR3 protein: CAGSLGGTDSNQPQHF
V gene: TRBV12-3/TRBV12-4; D gene: .; J gene: TRBJ1-2; clone size: few; CDR3 DNA: TGTGCCAGCATCCCTCAGGTCCGGGGCTATGGCTACACCTTC; CDR3 protein: CASIPQVRGYGYTF
V gene: TRBV4-3; D gene: .; J gene: TRBJ2-3; clone size: .; CDR3 DNA: TGCGCCAGCAGCCAAGATACTGGGGGGCGCACAGATACGCAGTATTTT; CDR3 protein: CASSQDTGGRTDTQYF
V gene: TRBV7-6; D gene: TRBD2; J gene: TRBJ2-3; clone size: .; CDR3 DNA: TGTGCCAGCAGCTTAGGACTAGCGGGGTACACGCAGTATTTT; CDR3 protein: CASSLGLAGYTQYF
V gene: TRBV13; D gene: TRBD2; J gene: TRBJ2-1; clone size: .; CDR3 DNA: TGTGCCAGCAGCTCGCCGGGACTAAGCTCCTACAATGAGCAGTTCTTC; CDR3 protein: CASSSPGLSSYNEQFF